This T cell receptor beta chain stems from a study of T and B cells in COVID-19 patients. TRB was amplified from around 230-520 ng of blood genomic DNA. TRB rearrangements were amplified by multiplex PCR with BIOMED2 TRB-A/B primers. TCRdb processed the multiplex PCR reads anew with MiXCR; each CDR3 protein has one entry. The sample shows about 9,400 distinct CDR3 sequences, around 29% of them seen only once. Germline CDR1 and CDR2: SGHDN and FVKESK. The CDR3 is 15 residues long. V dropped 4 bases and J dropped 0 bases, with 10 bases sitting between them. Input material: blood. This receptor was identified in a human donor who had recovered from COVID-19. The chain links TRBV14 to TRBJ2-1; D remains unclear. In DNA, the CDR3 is TGTGCCAGCAGCCTTAACAGAAACTCCTACAATGAGCAGTTCTTC. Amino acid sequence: CASSLNRNSYNEQFF.